Following are 14 T cell receptor beta chains from one sample sequenced in a study of blood T cell repertoires in COVID-19. TCRdb's table, derived via immunoSEQ multiplex PCR, lists solely in-frame clones and lacks some. The table records some 74,000 clones, around 90% of them present only once. The sample was peripheral blood. These receptors originate from a man aged 45-65 years with active COVID-19.

The chain carries TRBV11-2 and TRBJ2-7; 7 positions agree with TRBD1. The J segment lost 6 bases and the V segment lost 3 bases, leaving 14 bases of the junction unmatched. Germline V CDR1 and CDR2: SGHAT, FQNNGV. This CDR3 is 16 amino acids long. The CDR3 nucleotides read TGTGCCAGCAGCTTGGCCAGGGACAGCCATGGGGTCGAGCAGTACTTC. Residues: CASSLARDSHGVEQYF.

This chain's CDR3 is CASSHGGGYEQYF. The CDR3 DNA sequence: TGTGCCAGCAGTCACGGTGGGGGGTACGAGCAGTACTTC. J is TRBJ2-7 and V is TRBV12-3 or TRBV12-4; perhaps TRBD2 as D (6 bases). With 5 bases removed from V and 4 bases from J, the gap between germline ends came to 12 bases. There are 13 residues in the CDR3.

The chain has TRBV7-9 and TRBJ2-1; 9 nucleotides agree with TRBD2. With 4 bases clipped from V and 6 bases from J, the junction kept 13 bases outside the gene matches. CDR1 is SEHNR, CDR2 FQNEAQ, per germline (reference sequence). The CDR3 consists of 17 residues. CDR3 sequence: CASSWLKPGLASNEQFF. CDR3 sequence (DNA): TGTGCCAGCAGCTGGCTTAAACCGGGACTAGCTTCCAATGAGCAGTTCTTC.

The chain employs TRBV27 and TRBJ2-2, with 11 bases aligning to TRBD1. Germline CDR1 and CDR2: MNHEY and SMNVEV (reference sequence). Losses at the gene ends were 6 bases for V and 8 bases for J; bases not matched to a gene: 20. This CDR3 spans 19 amino acids. The CDR3 DNA reads as TGTGCCAGCAGCTTAATAGGCCGGGACAGGGGGACTAACGTTGGGGAGCTGTTTTTT. This encodes CASSLIGRDRGTNVGELFF.

The V gene is TRBV6-1, the J gene TRBJ2-1; perhaps TRBD1 as D (5 bases). V was clipped by 0 bases and J by 3 bases, with 9 bases between them. The CDR3 spans 15 residues. From germline, CDR1 is MNHNS and CDR2 SASEGT. The CDR3 here is CASSEAGAIYNEQFF. The CDR3 nucleotides are TGTGCCAGCAGTGAAGCAGGGGCGATCTACAATGAGCAGTTCTTC.

The CDR3 protein is CASSPRTSGYGYTF. CDR3 sequence (DNA): TGTGCCAGCAGTCCACGGACTTCAGGCTATGGCTACACCTTC. The chain couples TRBV27 to TRBJ1-2; D gene unclear. CDR1 and CDR2 from the germline V gene are MNHEY and SMNVEV (reference sequence). The V and J ends lost 5 bases and 4 bases respectively, with 14 bases between them. The CDR3 contains 14 residues.

The rearrangement links TRBV5-6 to TRBJ2-7, with 10 bases identical to TRBD2. Unmatched junction bases numbered 5, after V lost 0 bases and J lost 5 bases. Germline V CDR1 and CDR2: SGHDT, YYEEEE. The CDR3 is 15 residues long. CDR3 in DNA: TGTGCCAGCAGCTTGGTAGCGGGGGGTTACCACGAGCAGTACTTC. The encoded protein is CASSLVAGGYHEQYF.

The rearrangement joins TRBV7-2 to TRBJ1-2; D may be TRBD1 (5 bases). Trimming took 5 bases from V and 4 from J, leaving 17 bases between them. The germline V gene has CDR1 SGHTA and CDR2 FQGNSA. CDR3 size: 15 residues. CDR3 region: CASSTGGGMGYGYTF. CDR3 coding DNA: TGTGCCAGCAGCACGGGTGGGGGGATGGGCTATGGCTACACCTTC. The entire variable domain, with the rest obtained from reference TRBV7-2 and TRBJ1-2, is as follows: GAGVSQSPSNKVTEKGKDVELRCDPISGHTALYWYRQSLGQGLEFLIYFQGNSAPDKSGLPSDRFSAERTGGSVSTLTIQRTQQEDSAVYLCASSTGGGMGYGYTFGSGTRLTVV.

The chain employs TRBV28 and TRBJ1-2; D not resolved. The CDR3 length is 13 residues. Germline V CDR1 and CDR2: MDHEN, SYDVKM. V lost 1 base and J 4 bases, leaving 7 bases between the germline ends. CDR3 protein: CASSLYITYGYTF. The CDR3 DNA is TGTGCCAGCAGTTTATACATCACCTATGGCTACACCTTC.

This chain connects TRBV30 to TRBJ1-6, with 7 bases matching TRBD1. CDR3 length: 14 residues. The V gene's germline CDR1 is GTSNPN and CDR2 SVGIG (reference sequence). J gave up 10 bases and V 2 bases, and 8 bases lay outside the gene matches. In DNA form, the CDR3 reads TGTGCCTGGAGTCCGGAACAGGGGTTGTCACCCCTCCACTTT. Protein sequence: CAWSPEQGLSPLHF.

The chain carries TRBV27 and TRBJ2-7; weak D call: TRBD1 (6 bases). Trimming removed 7 bases from V and 3 bases from J, with 13 bases in between. CDR3 length: 13 residues. The germline CDR1 and CDR2 sequences are MNHEY and SMNVEV (reference sequence). The CDR3 DNA is TGTGCCAGCATGCCGACAGGCCTCTACGAGCAGTACTTC. This gives the protein CASMPTGLYEQYF.

V is TRBV4-3 and J is TRBJ1-2, with D possibly matching TRBD1 (5 bases). This CDR3 contains 15 residues. Germline V CDR1 and CDR2: LGHNA, YSLEER. Trimming shortened V by 1 base and J by 4 bases, and 13 bases separated the two germline ends. The CDR3 DNA follows: TGCGCCAGCAGCCAAGCGGGCGGGGACCCCTATGGCTACACCTTC. Amino acid sequence: CASSQAGGDPYGYTF.

The chain links TRBV28 to TRBJ2-1; unclear D gene. CDR3 length: 12 residues. Deletions cut 3 bases from V and 4 bases from J, with 4 bases between. From germline, CDR1 is MDHEN and CDR2 SYDVKM. The CDR3 is CASSLEYNEQFF. The CDR3 DNA reads as TGTGCCAGCAGTTTGGAGTACAATGAGCAGTTCTTC.

This chain connects TRBV5-1 to TRBJ1-6; no definite D call. The CDR3 runs to 13 residues. CDR1 and CDR2 (germline): SGHRS, YFSETQ. The V and J ends lost 5 bases and 6 bases respectively, with 9 bases between them. CDR3 in amino acids: CASSPEGNSPLHF. CDR3 nucleotides: TGCGCCAGCAGTCCCGAGGGTAATTCACCCCTCCACTTT.